This entry is about one T cell receptor beta chain. The sample belongs to a study of control samples from healthy donors and cancer patients. The CDR3 consists of 12 residues. V was shortened by 7 bases and J by 7 bases, with 10 bases between the two germline ends. Germline V gene data show CDR1 as WSHSY and CDR2 as SAAADI. Using immunoSEQ multiplex PCR, the repertoire was profiled, and TCRdb retains in-frame clones only, with some absent. The data contain around 79,000 clones, approximately 93% of them singletons. This receptor was obtained from a woman aged 40 to 55 with lung cancer. The rearrangement links TRBV10-2 to TRBJ2-2, with no clear D. The source material was PBMCs. CDR3 bases: TGCGCCAGCACCATATTAAACGGGGAGCTGTTTTTT. Its protein product is CASTILNGELFF.